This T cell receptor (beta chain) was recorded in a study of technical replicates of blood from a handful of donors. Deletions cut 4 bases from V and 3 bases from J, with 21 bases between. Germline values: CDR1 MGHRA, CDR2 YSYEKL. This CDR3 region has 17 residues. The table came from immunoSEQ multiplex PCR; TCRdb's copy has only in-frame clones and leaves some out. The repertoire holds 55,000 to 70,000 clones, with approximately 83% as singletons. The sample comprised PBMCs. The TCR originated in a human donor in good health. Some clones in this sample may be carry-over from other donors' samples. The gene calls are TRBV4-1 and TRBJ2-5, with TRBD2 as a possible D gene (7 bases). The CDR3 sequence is CASSLYPGGGGEETQYF. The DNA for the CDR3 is TGCGCCAGCAGCCTGTACCCCGGCGGAGGGGGGGAAGAGACCCAGTACTTC.